These 22 T cell receptor beta chains were sequenced from one sample in a study of prognosis after radiotherapy for stage I lung cancer. From genomic DNA, two-round multiplex PCR was used to amplify TCR beta CDR3. Used in first-round PCR were primers specific to each TRBV and TRBJ gene. One entry per CDR3 protein results from TCRdb running MiXCR on the multiplex PCR reads. The sample carries about 14,000 distinct CDR3 sequences, 55% to 70% recorded once. Here the sequenced sample was PBMCs, taken before or after stereotactic body radiation therapy (not recorded which). The receptors were sampled from a donor aged 50 or older with non-small cell lung cancer.

A note on this clonotype: The junction differs from germline at one of its ends, possibly a read error. This chain uses TRBV7-2 with TRBJ2-7; possible D gene TRBD2, 5 bases. Germline V lookup: CDR1 SGHTA, CDR2 FQGNSA. CDR3 length equals 14 residues. The CDR3, as DNA: TGTGTCAGCAGCCTAGCTGGAGGCTCCTACGAGCAGTACTTC. Encoded protein: CVSSLAGGSYEQYF. Based on the CDR3 plus reference TRBV7-2 and TRBJ2-7, the full variable domain is GAGVSQSPSNKVTEKGKDVELRCDPISGHTALYWYRQSLGQGLEFLIYFQGNSAPDKSGLPSDRFSAERTGGSVSTLTIQRTQQEDSAVYLCVSSLAGGSYEQYFGPGTRLTVT.

This clonotype occurred many times. V gene TRBV19 combines with J gene TRBJ2-1, with 11 bases fitting TRBD2. The CDR3 is 18 amino acids. The V gene's germline CDR1 is LNHDA and CDR2 SQIVND (reference sequence). The ends lost 4 bases at V and 0 bases at J; junction bases unmatched: 8. CDR3 bases: TGTGCCAGTAGTAGACTAGCGGGAACACGTAGCTCCTACAATGAGCAGTTCTTC. It codes for CASSRLAGTRSSYNEQFF.

This clonotype was seen ten or more times. The chain employs TRBV5-1 and TRBJ1-4; a weak D match, TRBD1 (6 bases). Trimming removed 5 bases from V and 4 bases from J, with 9 bases in between. The CDR3 runs to 13 residues. Germline loops: CDR1 SGHRS, CDR2 YFSETQ. CDR3 in DNA: TGCGCCAGCAGGACAGGAAATAATGAAAAACTGTTTTTT. Protein sequence: CASRTGNNEKLFF. Full variable domain (missing parts from reference TRBV5-1 and TRBJ1-4): KAGVTQTPRYLIKTRGQQVTLSCSPISGHRSVSWYQQTPGQGLQFLFEYFSETQRNKGNFPGRFSGRQFSNSRSEMNVSTLELGDSALYLCASRTGNNEKLFFGSGTQLSVL.

The rearrangement links TRBV6-1 to TRBJ2-1; D is unresolved. Trimming stripped 6 bases from V and 2 bases from J, with 14 bases between. The CDR3 covers 15 residues. Germline V gene sequence: CDR1 MNHNS, CDR2 SASEGT. The CDR3 nucleotides are TGTGCCAGCAGCCTCTTTGAATTGACCTACAATGAGCAGTTCTTC. Protein: CASSLFELTYNEQFF.

This clonotype appeared many times. Being one base from a much bigger clone, this may be a read error. V usage is TRBV12-3 or TRBV12-4 and J usage is TRBJ1-4, with 7 bases identical to TRBD1. The CDR3 loop spans 15 amino acids. The CDR3 DNA sequence: TGTGCCGGCAGTTTGCGGGGGACAGCCGGGCTAAAACTGTTTTTT. It is translated as CAGSLRGTAGLKLFF.

By share of the sample, this clonotype is medium-sized (0.01 to 0.1%). The rearrangement uses TRBV6-1 and TRBJ2-3; D remains ambiguous. The CDR3 runs to 12 residues. Trimming left V 7 bases short and J 5 bases short, with 10 bases between. Germline CDR1 MNHNS, CDR2 SASEGT. The CDR3 sequence is CASTLDGDTQYF. The CDR3 nucleotides read TGTGCCAGCACTTTAGACGGAGATACGCAGTATTTT.

This clonotype is deemed medium-sized. The V gene is TRBV4-2, the J gene TRBJ1-1; 7 bases fit TRBD1. The CDR3 covers 16 residues. Looked up from germline, CDR1 is LGHNA and CDR2 is YNFKEQ. After removal of 2 bases from V and 4 bases from J, the junction contained 10 bases not matched to a gene. The CDR3 DNA follows: TGTGCCAGCAGCCAACGCCTCCGGGACAGCAGCACTGAAGCTTTCTTT. This sequence encodes CASSQRLRDSSTEAFF.

Remarks on this clonotype: The junction departs from the called germline gene at one end, perhaps through a read error. The J gene is TRBJ2-5, the V gene TRBV27, with D uncertain. This CDR3 is 14 amino acids long. Per germline, CDR1 MNHEY and CDR2 SMNVEV (reference sequence). The DNA of the CDR3 is TGTTCCAGCAGTGCCTCCACTGGGCGAGAGACCCAGTACTTC. Protein: CSSSASTGRETQYF.

In this sample, this clonotype turned up a few times. V usage is TRBV7-3 and J usage is TRBJ2-7; unclear D gene. The CDR3 runs to 12 residues. With 2 bases removed from V and 3 bases from J, the gap between germline ends came to 5 bases. Germline V lookup: CDR1 SGHTA, CDR2 FQGTGA. The CDR3 is CASSLVFYEQYF. CDR3 DNA sequence: TGTGCCAGCAGCTTAGTGTTCTACGAGCAGTACTTC.

Relative to its sample, this clonotype is medium-sized. The gene calls are TRBV19 and TRBJ2-1; 8 positions agree with TRBD1. With V trimmed by 5 bases and J by 8 bases, 8 bases remained unmatched. The germline V gene encodes CDR1 LNHDA and CDR2 SQIVND (reference sequence). There are 14 residues in the CDR3. The CDR3 bases are TGTGCCAGTAGTCCAAGACAGGGGAAAGATGAGCAGTTCTTC. Protein product: CASSPRQGKDEQFF.

This clonotype showed up many times. The chain carries TRBV4-3 and TRBJ2-1, with 9 nucleotides matching TRBD2. This CDR3 comprises 16 residues. CDR1 and CDR2 (germline): LGHNA, YSLEER. The V segment lost 0 bases and the J segment 12 bases; nucleotides outside the gene matches: 12. In DNA, the CDR3 is TGCGCCAGCAGCCAAGAGTCCAGCGGGAGGAGGTATGGGCAGTTCTTC. Its protein is CASSQESSGRRYGQFF.

J is TRBJ2-3 and V is TRBV5-1; TRBD1 matches at 7 bases. The ends lost 4 bases at V and 2 bases at J; junction bases unmatched: 4. From germline, CDR1 is SGHRS and CDR2 YFSETQ. The CDR3 spans 14 residues. Here the CDR3 DNA reads TGCGCCAGCAGCATGGGGACAGCCACAGATACGCAGTATTTT. Translation: CASSMGTATDTQYF.

On this clonotype itself: Given a far larger clone just one base away, this is likely a sequencing read error. CDR3 amino acids: CASSYRDRRMNTEAFF. CDR3 in DNA: TGTGCCAGCAGTTACCGGGACAGGAGAATGAACACTGAAGCTTTCTTT. The V and J genes are TRBV6-5 and TRBJ1-1; TRBD1 matches 8 bases. This CDR3 contains 16 residues. V lost 2 bases to trimming and J lost 0 bases; unmatched junction nucleotides: 5. Germline CDR1 is MNHEY and CDR2 is SVGAGI.

This clonotype has ten or more counts. The chain is built from TRBV4-1 and TRBJ2-3; D unresolved. CDR3 length equals 17 residues. V lost 1 base and J lost 6, with 20 bases in between. Germline values: CDR1 MGHRA, CDR2 YSYEKL. This CDR3 reads CASSQVPLLNLGDTQYF. CDR3 coding DNA: TGCGCCAGCAGCCAAGTACCACTCCTAAACTTGGGGGATACGCAGTATTTT.

This clonotype showed up many times. V is TRBV20-1 and J is TRBJ2-5; a possible D gene is TRBD2 (7 bases). Germline V gene lookup returns CDR1 DFQATT and CDR2 SNEGSKA (reference sequence). Trimming removed 5 bases at V and 7 bases at J, with 11 bases between. This CDR3 is 11 amino acids long. The CDR3 DNA sequence: TGCAGTGCTTGGAGGGGGGGGACCCAGTACTTC. Translated, it gives CSAWRGGTQYF.

The chain links TRBV30 to TRBJ2-6; D uncertain. V was clipped by 3 bases and J by 2 bases, with 5 bases between them. The CDR3 contains 13 residues. Germline loops: CDR1 GTSNPN, CDR2 SVGIG (reference sequence). The DNA for the CDR3 is TGTGCCTGGAGCGTAGCTGGGGCCAACGTCCTGACTTTC. It codes for CAWSVAGANVLTF.

This clonotype was counted many times. The rearrangement links TRBV12-3 or TRBV12-4 to TRBJ2-5; 13 bases line up with TRBD2. This CDR3 comprises 16 residues. V was pared by 2 bases and J by 1 base, with 1 base of the junction left unmatched. CDR3 nucleotides: TGTGCCAGCAGTTTAAGGACTAGCGGGAGCCAAGAGACCCAGTACTTC. Its protein product is CASSLRTSGSQETQYF.

The chain uses TRBV5-8 and TRBJ2-3; TRBD1 is a possible D gene (5 bases). The germline CDR1 and CDR2 sequences are SGHTS and YDEGEE. V was trimmed by 6 bases and J by 4 bases, leaving 9 bases between them. The CDR3 contains 12 residues. DNA for the CDR3: TGTGCCAGCATCCAGGGTGCAGATACGCAGTATTTT. Protein: CASIQGADTQYF.

In regard to this clonotype: Because the CDR3 is missing its conserved closing phenylalanine or tryptophan, this is likely a read error. The DNA is omitted, as the CDR3 cannot be located on it reliably, and the CDR3 follows TCRdb's listing. The genes are TRBV13 and TRBJ1-1; the table's D call TRBD1 went unverified against the DNA. The CDR3 length is 14 residues, termini included. Germline CDR1 and CDR2: PRHDT and FYEKMQ (reference sequence). CDR3 protein: CASSARAGGTESFS.

This clonotype is labeled as medium-sized. The gene calls are TRBV5-1 and TRBJ2-1; D is possibly TRBD2 (6 bases). The germline gives CDR1 SGHRS, CDR2 YFSETQ. V lost 0 bases, J lost 7 bases, and 23 bases lay in between. This CDR3 is 18 amino acids long. CDR3 residues: CASSLGRTNPNRRNEQFF. In nucleotides, the CDR3 is TGCGCCAGCAGCTTGGGTCGGACTAACCCAAATCGAAGAAATGAGCAGTTCTTC.

This clonotype was observed many times. This chain joins TRBV7-6 and TRBJ2-1; 10 nucleotides agree with TRBD2. V shed 4 bases, J shed 0 bases, and the junction held 6 bases outside the gene matches. This CDR3 spans 17 amino acids. Per the germline V gene, CDR1 is SGHVS and CDR2 is FNYEAQ. The CDR3 here is CASSSLAGGTSYNEQFF. The CDR3 nucleotides read TGTGCCAGCAGCTCTTTAGCGGGAGGCACCTCCTACAATGAGCAGTTCTTC.

This chain connects TRBV5-1 to TRBJ1-2; possibly TRBD1 for D (6 bases). This CDR3 spans 13 amino acids. Germline CDR1 is SGHRS and CDR2 is YFSETQ. V lost 5 bases, J lost 7 bases, and 15 bases lay in between. In DNA form, the CDR3 reads TGCGCCAGCAGTTATCAAACAGGGACTGGCTACACCTTC. Residues: CASSYQTGTGYTF. Filled out from reference TRBV5-1 and TRBJ1-2, the complete variable domain reads KAGVTQTPRYLIKTRGQQVTLSCSPISGHRSVSWYQQTPGQGLQFLFEYFSETQRNKGNFPGRFSGRQFSNSRSEMNVSTLELGDSALYLCASSYQTGTGYTFGSGTRLTVV.